Shown below are 19 T cell receptor beta chains from a single sample sequenced in a study of cytomegalovirus exposure and HLA in healthy donors. Using immunoSEQ multiplex PCR, the repertoire was profiled, and TCRdb retains in-frame clones only, with some absent. The sample lists tens of thousands of clones, 80% to 85% occurring once. Sequencing was carried out using PBMCs. These receptors all stem from a woman aged 18 to 35 in good health and CMV-seropositive.

V and J are TRBV4-2 and TRBJ2-5, with 12 nucleotides matching TRBD2. J gave up 3 bases and V 1 base, and 3 bases lay outside the gene matches. Germline V gene data show CDR1 as LGHNA and CDR2 as YNFKEQ. The CDR3 covers 16 residues. The CDR3: CASSQAASGGEETQYF. CDR3 DNA sequence: TGTGCCAGCAGCCAAGCGGCTAGCGGGGGGGAAGAGACCCAGTACTTC.

V gene TRBV19 combines with J gene TRBJ1-4, with D possibly being TRBD1 (6 bases). CDR3 length: 17 residues. The V and J ends lost 7 bases and 3 bases respectively, with 21 bases between them. Germline CDR1 LNHDA, CDR2 SQIVND (reference sequence). The CDR3 sequence is CASTRSQGPRPNEKLFF. DNA of the CDR3: TGTGCCAGTACGCGGTCACAGGGCCCTCGGCCTAATGAAAAACTGTTTTTT.

About this clone: The identical CDR3 is also encoded by other nucleotide sequences in the sample. The chain couples TRBV10-3 to TRBJ1-2; TRBD1 matches at 8 bases. J lost 5 bases, V lost 6 bases, and 2 bases had no gene match. CDR1 and CDR2 (germline): ENHRY, SYGVKD. This CDR3 contains 12 residues. CDR3 sequence reads: CAIRTGEYGYTF. CDR3 sequence (DNA): TGTGCCATCAGGACAGGGGAATATGGCTACACCTTC.

The chain links TRBV19 to TRBJ2-3, with 11 bases fitting TRBD2. CDR1 and CDR2 from the germline V gene are LNHDA and SQIVND (reference sequence). The trim removed 3 bases at V and 2 bases at J, leaving 10 bases unmatched. The CDR3 is 18 residues long. The CDR3 reads CASSILAGGQSDTDTQYF. CDR3 in DNA: TGTGCCAGTAGTATCCTAGCGGGGGGACAAAGCGACACAGATACGCAGTATTTT.

This sequence joins TRBV6-5 and TRBJ1-2; TRBD1 matches 9 bases. Germline CDR1 is MNHEY and CDR2 is SVGAGI. CDR3 size: 15 residues. The J segment lost 6 bases and the V segment lost 4 bases, leaving 9 bases of the junction unmatched. This CDR3 is CASSSPSDRGNGYTF. The DNA for the CDR3 is TGTGCCAGCAGTTCTCCCTCGGACAGGGGAAATGGCTACACCTTC.

The V and J genes are TRBV28 and TRBJ1-2; unclear D gene. Germline CDR1 and CDR2: MDHEN and SYDVKM. The CDR3 runs 14 residues. Deletions cut 7 bases from V and 1 base from J, with 13 bases between. CDR3 nucleotides: TGTGCCAGCACCCTTCCGACGGGTAACTATGGCTACACCTTC. It is translated as CASTLPTGNYGYTF.

This chain connects TRBV28 to TRBJ1-2; TRBD1 is a possible D gene (5 bases). Per germline, CDR1 MDHEN and CDR2 SYDVKM. This CDR3 comprises 14 residues. V dropped 5 bases and J dropped 8 bases, with 18 bases sitting between them. In nucleotides, the CDR3 is TGTGCCAGCAGTCGTACGGGGAGGGGATGGGGCTACACCTTC. Encoded protein: CASSRTGRGWGYTF.

V usage is TRBV2 and J usage is TRBJ1-5; maybe TRBD1 (6 bases). Per germline, CDR1 SNHLY and CDR2 FYNNEI. With 8 bases removed from V and 1 base from J, the gap between germline ends came to 12 bases. This CDR3 comprises 14 residues. CDR3 in DNA: TGTGCCAGCGGTACTACAGGGAGCAATCAGCCCCAGCATTTT. Its translation: CASGTTGSNQPQHF.

The chain combines TRBV6-6 with TRBJ2-3, with TRBD1 matching 11 bases. Germline CDR1 MNHNY, CDR2 SVGAGI (reference sequence). J was trimmed by 6 bases and V by 2 bases; bases with no gene match: 4. CDR3 length: 15 residues. The CDR3 here is CASSYVDRGPDTQYF. CDR3 bases: TGTGCCAGCAGTTACGTGGACAGGGGGCCGGATACGCAGTATTTT.

This rearrangement joins TRBV4-3 to TRBJ2-3, with 11 positions matching TRBD2. The CDR3 contains 18 residues. The junction had 8 bases not matched to a gene; V was cut back by 1 base and J by 2 bases. Germline CDR1 is LGHNA and CDR2 is YSLEER. In DNA form, the CDR3 reads TGCGCCAGCAGCCAAGGACTAGCGGGGCAAACATCCACAGATACGCAGTATTTT. The encoded protein is CASSQGLAGQTSTDTQYF.

The rearrangement uses TRBV11-2 and TRBJ2-3; perhaps TRBD1 as D (5 bases). The CDR3 is 14 residues long. CDR1 SGHAT and CDR2 FQNNGV come from the germline V gene. The ends were cut back, 7 bases at V and 4 bases at J, with 15 bases in the middle. CDR3 amino acids: CASTQGAGSDTQYF. CDR3 bases: TGTGCCAGCACCCAAGGGGCAGGGTCAGATACGCAGTATTTT.

This chain uses TRBV13 with TRBJ2-3; 14 bases match TRBD2. The CDR3 covers 15 residues. Per the germline V gene, CDR1 is PRHDT and CDR2 is FYEKMQ (reference sequence). The ends lost 3 bases at V and 4 bases at J; junction bases unmatched: 0. CDR3 sequence reads: CASSLTSGGADTQYF. As DNA, the CDR3 is TGTGCCAGCAGCTTGACTAGCGGGGGGGCAGATACGCAGTATTTT.

The gene calls are TRBV28 and TRBJ1-5; TRBD1 aligns across 7 bases. V was pared by 2 bases and J by 6 bases, with 7 bases of the junction left unmatched. Germline V CDR1 and CDR2: MDHEN, SYDVKM. The CDR3 length is 15 residues. CDR3 sequence: CASSLSQGVGQPQHF. CDR3 nucleotide sequence: TGTGCCAGCAGTTTAAGTCAGGGGGTTGGTCAGCCCCAGCATTTT.

The rearrangement uses TRBV11-2 and TRBJ1-1, with 8 bases fitting TRBD1. The V segment lost 5 bases and the J segment 3 bases; nucleotides outside the gene matches: 5. Germline values: CDR1 SGHAT, CDR2 FQNNGV. The CDR3 has 14 residues. The CDR3 nucleotides read TGTGCCAGCAGCCCCGACAGGGGAGACACTGAAGCTTTCTTT. Amino acid sequence: CASSPDRGDTEAFF.

The chain employs TRBV7-2 and TRBJ1-4; D is ambiguous. V was trimmed by 2 bases and J by 7 bases, leaving 8 bases between them. Germline-derived CDR1 and CDR2 are SGHTA and FQGNSA. The CDR3 has 13 amino acids. In nucleotides, the CDR3 is TGTGCCAGCAGCTTATCAGTTTCTGAAAAACTGTTTTTT. Protein product: CASSLSVSEKLFF.

The chain has TRBV7-2 and TRBJ2-1, with 9 bases fitting TRBD2. Germline CDR1 is SGHTA and CDR2 is FQGNSA. The CDR3 contains 14 residues. V lost 5 bases, J lost 5 bases, and 4 bases stayed unmatched. The DNA for the CDR3 is TGTGCCAGCAGCCAGGGACTAGCAGACAATGAGCAGTTCTTC. As protein: CASSQGLADNEQFF.

This rearrangement joins TRBV7-9 to TRBJ1-1; D perhaps matches TRBD1 (6 bases). Deletions cut 5 bases from V and 8 bases from J, with 9 bases between. CDR1 is SEHNR and CDR2 is FQNEAQ in the germline V gene (reference sequence). The CDR3 spans 11 residues. The CDR3 sequence is CASSPQGEAFF. CDR3 nucleotide sequence: TGTGCCAGCAGCCCCCAGGGGGAAGCTTTCTTT. Combining the CDR3 with reference TRBV7-9 and TRBJ1-1 gives the whole variable domain DTGVSQNPRHKITKRGQNVTFRCDPISEHNRLYWYRQTLGQGPEFLTYFQNEAQLEKSRLLSDRFSAERPKGSFSTLEIQRTEQGDSAMYLCASSPQGEAFFGQGTRLTVV.

J is TRBJ2-5 and V is TRBV7-2; 14 nucleotides line up with TRBD2. This CDR3 region has 18 residues. The V gene end was trimmed by 5 bases and the J gene end by 1 base; junction bases not matched to a gene: 9. Germline V lookup: CDR1 SGHTA, CDR2 FQGNSA. CDR3 region: CASSLYRTSGGTQETQYF. For the CDR3, the DNA is TGTGCCAGCAGCCTATATAGGACTAGCGGGGGGACCCAAGAGACCCAGTACTTC.

This clone was detected only a few times. The chain uses TRBV18 and TRBJ1-2; D not certain. The CDR3 sequence is 15 residues long. The germline V gene encodes CDR1 KGHSH and CDR2 LQKENI. With 4 bases removed from V and 6 bases from J, the gap between germline ends came to 18 bases. CDR3 protein: CASSQDSYGRDGYTF. The CDR3 DNA sequence: TGTGCCAGCTCACAGGATTCTTACGGCCGGGATGGCTACACCTTC.